Here is one TCR beta chain with its context. Its antigen has not been determined. No clone much larger than this one lies a single base away; base qualities are absent. V loses 7 bases of germline sequence and J loses 2 bases, and the interval between the two ends is 12 bases. For CDR1 and CDR2, the germline V gene lists SGHAT and FQNNGV. The CDR3, cysteine through phenylalanine, is 13 amino acids long. Left in the record is the CDR3 DNA by itself, 39 bases read in frame from the first base. The Qiagen DNeasy kit was used to extract genomic DNA both from unsorted PBMCs and from the negatively selected CD4+ and CD8+ fractions. Amplification of TCR beta CDR3 regions was done by immunoSEQ multiplex PCR with primers that anneal to V and J segments. A synthetic immune receptor repertoire was used to minimize amplification bias, and any residual bias was removed computationally once sequencing was done. The paper's processing steps were these. Repertoire diversity was quantified as the Shannon entropy index using custom Python scripts. The unsorted, CD4+ and CD8+ repertoires were each analyzed separately, with the exception of combined analyses, where CD4+ and CD8+ sequences were merged in silico. Clonal expansion was defined as at least a 2-fold frequency increase after treatment relative to C1D1, with a pseudocount of 0.5 for undetected baseline clones. Singleton clones were defined as clones with 0 or 1 copy at C1D1, and non-singleton clones were defined as clones with 2 or more copies. Clones expanded in unsorted samples were labelled as CD4+, CD8+ or unknown by matching protein sequences in sorted samples from the same patient. Wilcoxon tests on paired samples were used to test diversity changes from C1D1 to C4D1. This immuneACCESS table, as held by TCRdb, lists in-frame sequences with V and J called but not all clones. Of the missing ones, under half trace to an unresolved V gene in checked studies; the others have no known cause. V, J and clone size are taken as reported in that table, and D and trimming were inferred from the DNA itself. Recorded for this sample are 55,000 to 65,000 clones; around 89% of them occurred a single time. 15% of the sample is held by the ten biggest clonotypes.

The record originates from a study of PD-1 blockade in classical Hodgkin lymphoma (TCRdb year 2020). In the study overall: Nivolumab dosing was 3 mg/kg intravenously every 2 weeks, continuing until either disease progression or unacceptable toxicity. The study used TCR beta sequencing and CyTOF to define a peripheral blood immune signature of response to PD-1 blockade in classical Hodgkin lymphoma. Here is what the overall study found, with its caveats: Trial patients with a complete response had baseline diversity similar to that of newly diagnosed patients, while partial responders and progressors had significantly lower diversity. Baseline TCR diversity was reported to be lower in newly diagnosed patients than in healthy donors and to be lower still in relapsed/refractory patients. Lower diversity was observed in patients in whom nivolumab was started less than 1 year after ASCT, and these patients were excluded from later analyses so that confounding by immune reconstitution would be avoided. A significant rise by C4D1 was seen in CD4+ but not CD8+ TCR diversity (p=0.0027 vs p=0.16), with the rise being most apparent in complete responders (p=0.02). Only a single clinical trial cohort was studied, and what caused the repertoire differences, possibly disease activity or prior therapy, remained undefined.

The time point label here, explained by the study, means: cycle 1 day 1 (C1D1), immediately before nivolumab initiation. Every trial patient had relapsed after autologous stem cell transplantation, and cohorts A, B and C differed in prior brentuximab vedotin exposure. A total of roughly 57 patients with relapsed/refractory classical Hodgkin lymphoma made up the trial cohort, and each patient's best overall response was complete response, partial response or progressive disease. In the multi-cohort phase II CheckMate 205 trial, trial patients received single-agent nivolumab. Best overall response was determined by an independent review committee according to the 2007 International Working Group response criteria. Trial PBMCs were collected immediately before nivolumab initiation (C1D1) and during therapy at cycle 2 day 1 and cycle 4 day 1. Peripheral blood was collected in 8 mL Vacutainer Cell Preparation Tubes, from which PBMCs were isolated by centrifugation and then cryopreserved.

This receptor was obtained from a human donor with classical Hodgkin lymphoma. The source material was peripheral blood mononuclear cells (PBMCs), sampled at baseline. The chain links TRBV11-2 with TRBJ2-7; confidence is insufficient to name the D gene. The CDR3 protein: CASTRRFAYEQYF. The nucleotide sequence reads as follows: TGTGCCAGCACCCGCAGGTTTGCCTACGAGCAGTACTTC.